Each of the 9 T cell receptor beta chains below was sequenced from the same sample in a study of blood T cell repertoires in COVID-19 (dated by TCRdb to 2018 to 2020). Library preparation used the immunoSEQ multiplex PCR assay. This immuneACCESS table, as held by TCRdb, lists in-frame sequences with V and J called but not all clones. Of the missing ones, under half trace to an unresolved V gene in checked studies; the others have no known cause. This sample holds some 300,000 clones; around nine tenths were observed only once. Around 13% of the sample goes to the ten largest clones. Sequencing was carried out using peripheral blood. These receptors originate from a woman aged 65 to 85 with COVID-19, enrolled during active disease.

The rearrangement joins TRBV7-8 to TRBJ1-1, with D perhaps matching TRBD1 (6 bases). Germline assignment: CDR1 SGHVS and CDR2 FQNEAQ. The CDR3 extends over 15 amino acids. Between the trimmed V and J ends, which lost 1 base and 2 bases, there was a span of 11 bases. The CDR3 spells CASSLEGQTNTEAFF. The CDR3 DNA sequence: TGTGCCAGCAGCTTAGAAGGACAGACAAACACTGAAGCTTTCTTT.

CDR3: CASSSTGGYGYTF. In DNA form, the CDR3 reads TGCGCCAGCAGCTCTACAGGGGGGTATGGCTACACCTTC. The rearrangement uses TRBV5-1 and TRBJ1-2, with 8 positions matching TRBD1. Trimming cost V 3 bases and J 5 bases; bases outside gene matches: 3. The CDR3 runs 13 residues. Germline V gene lookup returns CDR1 SGHRS and CDR2 YFSETQ.

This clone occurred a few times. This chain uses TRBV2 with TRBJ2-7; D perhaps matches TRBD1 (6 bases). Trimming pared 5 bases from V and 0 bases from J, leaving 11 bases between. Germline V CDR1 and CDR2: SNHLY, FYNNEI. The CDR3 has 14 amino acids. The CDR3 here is CASSFRGSSYEQYF. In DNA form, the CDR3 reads TGTGCCAGCAGTTTCAGGGGCAGCTCCTACGAGCAGTACTTC. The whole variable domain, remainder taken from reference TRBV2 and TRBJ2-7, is EPEVTQTPSHQVTQMGQEVILRCVPISNHLYFYWYRQILGQKVEFLVSFYNNEISEKSEIFDDQFSVERPDGSNFTLKIRSTKLEDSAMYFCASSFRGSSYEQYFGPGTRLTVT.

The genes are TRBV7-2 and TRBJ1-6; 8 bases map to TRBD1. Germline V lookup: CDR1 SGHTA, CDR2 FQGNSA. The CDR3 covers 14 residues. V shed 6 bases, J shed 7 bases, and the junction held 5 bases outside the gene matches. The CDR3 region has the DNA TGTGCCAGCAGTCCGGACAGGGAGAATTCACCCCTCCACTTT. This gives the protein CASSPDRENSPLHF.

CDR3 sequence (DNA): TGCGCCAGCAGCTTAGGGACCGGGACTACCAAAGAGACCCAGTACTTC. Its protein product is CASSLGTGTTKETQYF. The chain is built from TRBV5-1 and TRBJ2-5; 7 nucleotides agree with TRBD2. J was trimmed by 3 bases and V by 2 bases; bases with no gene match: 10. Germline V CDR1 and CDR2: SGHRS, YFSETQ. This CDR3 is 16 amino acids long.

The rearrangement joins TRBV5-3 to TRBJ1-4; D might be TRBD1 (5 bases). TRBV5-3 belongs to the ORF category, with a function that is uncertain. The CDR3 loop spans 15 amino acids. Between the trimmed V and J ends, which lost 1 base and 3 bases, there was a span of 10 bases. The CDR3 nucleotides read TGTGCCAGAAGCTTGATCAGGGAGGCTAATGAAAAACTGTTTTTT. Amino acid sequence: CARSLIREANEKLFF.

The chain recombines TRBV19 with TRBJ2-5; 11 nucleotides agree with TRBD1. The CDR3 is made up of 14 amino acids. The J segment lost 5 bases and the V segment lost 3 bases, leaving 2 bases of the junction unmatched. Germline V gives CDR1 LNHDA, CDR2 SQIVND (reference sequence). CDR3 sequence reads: CASSIRDRGETQYF. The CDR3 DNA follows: TGTGCCAGTAGTATCCGGGACAGGGGGGAGACCCAGTACTTC.

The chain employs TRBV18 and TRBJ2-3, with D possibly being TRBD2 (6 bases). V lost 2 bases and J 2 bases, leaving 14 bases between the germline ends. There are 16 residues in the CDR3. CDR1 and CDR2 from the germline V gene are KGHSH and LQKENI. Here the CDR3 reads CASSPYGGTLTDTQYF. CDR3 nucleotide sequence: TGTGCCAGCTCACCATATGGTGGGACTCTCACAGATACGCAGTATTTT.

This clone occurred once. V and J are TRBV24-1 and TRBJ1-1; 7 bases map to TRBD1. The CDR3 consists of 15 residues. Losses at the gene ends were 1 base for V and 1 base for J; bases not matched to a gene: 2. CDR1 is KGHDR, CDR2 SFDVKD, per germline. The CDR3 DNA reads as TGTGCCACCAGTGATTTTAAGGGGGCGAACACTGAAGCTTTCTTT. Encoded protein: CATSDFKGANTEAFF.